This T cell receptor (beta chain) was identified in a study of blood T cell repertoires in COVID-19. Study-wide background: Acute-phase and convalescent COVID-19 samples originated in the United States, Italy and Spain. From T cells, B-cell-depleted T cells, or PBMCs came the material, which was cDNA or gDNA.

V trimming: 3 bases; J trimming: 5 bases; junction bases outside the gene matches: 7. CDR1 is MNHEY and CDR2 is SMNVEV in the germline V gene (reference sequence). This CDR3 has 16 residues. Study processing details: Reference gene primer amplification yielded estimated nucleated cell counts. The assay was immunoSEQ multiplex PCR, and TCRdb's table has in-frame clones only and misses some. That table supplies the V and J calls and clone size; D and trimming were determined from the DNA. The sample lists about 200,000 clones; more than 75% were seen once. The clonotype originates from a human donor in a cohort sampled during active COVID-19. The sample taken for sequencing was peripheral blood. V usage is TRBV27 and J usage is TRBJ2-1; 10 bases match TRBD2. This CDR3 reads CASSFLTSGVNNEQFF. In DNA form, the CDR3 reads TGTGCCAGCAGTTTCTTAACTAGCGGGGTAAACAATGAGCAGTTCTTC.